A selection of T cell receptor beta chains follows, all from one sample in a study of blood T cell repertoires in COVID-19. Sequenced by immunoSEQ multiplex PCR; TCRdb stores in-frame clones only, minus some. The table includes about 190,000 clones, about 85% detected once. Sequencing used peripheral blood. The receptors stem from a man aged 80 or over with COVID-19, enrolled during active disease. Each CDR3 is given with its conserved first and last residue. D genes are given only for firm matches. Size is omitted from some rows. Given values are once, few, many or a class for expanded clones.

cdr3_aa: CASSYSGGSGYTF
cdr3_nt: TGTGCCAGCAGTTACTCGGGGGGTTCTGGCTACACCTTC
v_call: TRBV6-5
j_call: TRBJ1-2
clone_size: once
d_call: -
cdr3_length: 13

cdr3_aa: CASSEGSSGGVRENEQFF
cdr3_nt: TGCGCCAGCAGTGAGGGGAGTAGCGGGGGAGTAAGGGAAAATGAGCAGTTCTTC
v_call: TRBV10-1
j_call: TRBJ2-1
clone_size: once
d_call: TRBD2
cdr3_length: 18

cdr3_aa: CASSQEGQGGYTF
cdr3_nt: TGCGCCAGCAGCCAAGAGGGGCAAGGAGGCTACACCTTC
v_call: TRBV4-1
j_call: TRBJ1-2
clone_size: -
d_call: -
cdr3_length: 13

cdr3_aa: CASSFSRVQPQHF
cdr3_nt: TGTGCCAGCAGCTTCAGCCGGGTGCAGCCCCAGCATTTT
v_call: TRBV7-2
j_call: TRBJ1-5
clone_size: -
d_call: -
cdr3_length: 13

cdr3_aa: CASSQGLLDYGYTF
cdr3_nt: TGTGCCAGCAGTCAGGGGCTCTTGGACTATGGCTACACCTTC
v_call: TRBV6-5
j_call: TRBJ1-2
clone_size: -
d_call: -
cdr3_length: 14

cdr3_aa: CASSSTSGGSRETQYF
cdr3_nt: TGTGCCAGCAGCTCCACTAGCGGGGGCTCCCGGGAGACCCAGTACTTC
v_call: TRBV7-3
j_call: TRBJ2-5
clone_size: -
d_call: TRBD2
cdr3_length: 16

cdr3_aa: CASSYRGYNTEAFF
cdr3_nt: TGTGCCAGCAGCTACAGGGGCTATAACACTGAAGCTTTCTTT
v_call: TRBV7-2
j_call: TRBJ1-1
clone_size: -
d_call: TRBD1
cdr3_length: 14

cdr3_aa: CASSVGGAEAFF
cdr3_nt: TGTGCCAGCAGCGTTGGGGGGGCTGAAGCTTTCTTT
v_call: TRBV7-3
j_call: TRBJ1-1
clone_size: -
d_call: -
cdr3_length: 12

cdr3_aa: CASSRSGGDQETQYF
cdr3_nt: TGTGCCAGCAGCCGTAGCGGGGGGGACCAAGAGACCCAGTACTTC
v_call: TRBV7-2
j_call: TRBJ2-5
clone_size: few
d_call: TRBD2
cdr3_length: 15

cdr3_aa: CASRLDRDSGNTIYF
cdr3_nt: TGTGCCAGCAGACTAGACAGGGACTCTGGAAACACCATATATTTT
v_call: TRBV6-5
j_call: TRBJ1-3
clone_size: -
d_call: TRBD1
cdr3_length: 15

cdr3_aa: CASSVGTGSGGYTF
cdr3_nt: TGTGCCAGCAGCGTAGGGACAGGGAGCGGAGGCTACACCTTC
v_call: TRBV9
j_call: TRBJ1-2
clone_size: many
d_call: TRBD1
cdr3_length: 14

cdr3_aa: CASRGQGKKQFF
cdr3_nt: TGTGCCAGCAGGGGACAGGGGAAGAAGCAGTTCTTC
v_call: TRBV2
j_call: TRBJ2-1
clone_size: -
d_call: TRBD1
cdr3_length: 12

cdr3_aa: CAISERADTQYF
cdr3_nt: TGTGCCATCAGTGAGCGGGCAGATACGCAGTATTTT
v_call: TRBV10-3
j_call: TRBJ2-3
clone_size: -
d_call: -
cdr3_length: 12

cdr3_aa: CASSVQVRFLTF
cdr3_nt: TGTGCCAGCAGCGTCCAGGTACGGTTCCTGACTTTC
v_call: TRBV7-2
j_call: TRBJ2-6
clone_size: -
d_call: -
cdr3_length: 12

cdr3_aa: CASTRGGHEKLFF
cdr3_nt: TGTGCCAGCACCCGGGGTGGTCATGAAAAACTGTTTTTT
v_call: TRBV6-5
j_call: TRBJ1-4
clone_size: -
d_call: -
cdr3_length: 13